These 29 T cell receptor beta chains were all obtained from the same sample, sequenced in a study of shared clonotypes between healthy human individuals. Naive CD8 cells, CD45RO-negative and positively selected for CCR7, excluded terminally differentiated effector memory CD45RA+ cells. Clones were read by immunoSEQ multiplex PCR, and TCRdb kept only the in-frame ones, dropping some. The sample has about 820,000 clones, about 91% seen once. Sequenced: naive CD8+ T cells sorted from blood. These receptors were taken from a man aged 25-40 years in good health.

The table lists this clone with a count of one. The rearrangement links TRBV6-1 to TRBJ2-6; D may be TRBD1 (6 bases). The CDR3 covers 14 residues. The V and J ends lost 3 bases and 12 bases respectively, with 15 bases between them. Looked up from germline, CDR1 is MNHNS and CDR2 is SASEGT. DNA of the CDR3: TGTGCCAGCAGTGACCTTACAGGGCCTTCCGTCCTGACTTTC. Its translation: CASSDLTGPSVLTF.

The chain links TRBV29-1 to TRBJ2-7; 11 bases map to TRBD2. From germline, CDR1 is SQVTM and CDR2 ANQGSEA. This CDR3 comprises 15 residues. The ends lost 4 bases at V and 3 bases at J; junction bases unmatched: 8. CDR3 sequence reads: CSVGGLAGGHYEQYF. The CDR3 DNA reads as TGCAGCGTTGGCGGGCTAGCGGGAGGCCACTACGAGCAGTACTTC.

The chain combines TRBV19 with TRBJ2-7, with D uncertain. Germline CDR1 and CDR2: LNHDA and SQIVND (reference sequence). The CDR3 has 17 residues. The ends were cut back, 2 bases at V and 3 bases at J, with 20 bases in the middle. CDR3 loop: CASSIIGNRERDYEQYF. The CDR3 DNA is TGTGCCAGTAGTATAATTGGAAACAGAGAGAGAGACTACGAGCAGTACTTC.

In this sample, this clone turned up a few times. The CDR3 loop reads CATGSMGSGYGYTF. CDR3 in DNA: TGTGCCACCGGGAGCATGGGGTCTGGCTATGGCTACACCTTC. The chain is built from TRBV15 and TRBJ1-2; D remains unclear. V was shortened by 8 bases and J by 4 bases, with 17 bases between the two germline ends. The germline gives CDR1 LNHNV, CDR2 YYDKDF (reference sequence). The CDR3 sequence is 14 residues long.

The J gene is TRBJ2-1, the V gene TRBV7-9, with D possibly being TRBD1 or TRBD2 (7 bases each). Germline V gene lookup returns CDR1 SEHNR and CDR2 FQNEAQ (reference sequence). This CDR3 is built from 17 residues. Trimming shortened V by 5 bases and J by 4 bases, and 21 bases separated the two germline ends. Written as DNA, the CDR3 is TGTGCCAGCAGCACACCCCGGGGGGACAGTTCATACAATGAGCAGTTCTTC. This codes for CASSTPRGDSSYNEQFF.

The rearrangement links TRBV27 to TRBJ1-5; tentative D call: TRBD1 (6 bases). This CDR3 has 12 amino acids. Germline-derived CDR1 and CDR2 are MNHEY and SMNVEV (reference sequence). Trimming took off 9 bases at V and 5 bases at J, with 11 bases between the two ends. The CDR3, as DNA: TGTGCCAGTAAACAGGGTGATCAGCCCCAGCATTTT. Its protein is CASKQGDQPQHF.

This clone was seen once. This chain connects TRBV11-2 to TRBJ2-5; D gene uncertain. CDR3 length: 13 amino acids. V was shortened by 5 bases and J by 1 base, with 8 bases between the two germline ends. Germline values: CDR1 SGHAT, CDR2 FQNNGV. The CDR3 reads CASSNPLQETQYF. The CDR3 DNA reads TGTGCCAGCAGCAACCCCCTCCAAGAGACCCAGTACTTC.

The chain combines TRBV11-2 with TRBJ1-1; D unclear. The CDR3 is 15 residues long. Deletions cut 5 bases from V and 7 bases from J, with 20 bases between. Per germline, CDR1 SGHAT and CDR2 FQNNGV. CDR3 in amino acids: CASSPYIVEDGEAFF. Here the CDR3 DNA reads TGTGCCAGCAGCCCTTATATTGTAGAGGACGGTGAAGCTTTCTTT.

The chain is built from TRBV27 and TRBJ2-1; unclear D gene. Germline V CDR1 and CDR2: MNHEY, SMNVEV (reference sequence). CDR3 length equals 14 residues. V was trimmed by 4 bases and J by 4 bases, leaving 11 bases between them. CDR3 nucleotides: TGTGCCAGCAGTTATCCCCCTTATTACAATGAGCAGTTCTTC. Residues: CASSYPPYYNEQFF.

This chain joins TRBV15 and TRBJ1-1; D is uncertain. This CDR3 is 13 amino acids long. Germline V lookup: CDR1 LNHNV, CDR2 YYDKDF (reference sequence). The V gene lost 0 bases and the J gene lost 4 bases, with 6 bases spanning the gap. CDR3 coding DNA: TGTGCCACCAGCAGAGAGGGTGGCACTGAAGCTTTCTTT. This sequence encodes CATSREGGTEAFF.

This chain uses TRBV14 with TRBJ2-7; 7 positions match TRBD1. The CDR3 has 16 residues. CDR1 and CDR2 from the germline V gene are SGHDN and FVKESK. The V gene end was trimmed by 4 bases and the J gene end by 5 bases; junction bases not matched to a gene: 14. CDR3 nucleotides: TGTGCCAGCAGCCCCGAGGGCGGCAGGGGGTGGGACGAGCAGTACTTC. This codes for CASSPEGGRGWDEQYF.

This rearrangement joins TRBV28 to TRBJ2-7; 9 nucleotides align to TRBD1. Germline V lookup: CDR1 MDHEN, CDR2 SYDVKM. This CDR3 is 15 amino acids long. J lost 5 bases, V lost 7 bases, and 12 bases had no gene match. This CDR3 reads CASTTPGQGWDEQYF. The CDR3 DNA reads as TGTGCCAGCACCACCCCGGGACAGGGTTGGGACGAGCAGTACTTC.

The V gene is TRBV6-1, the J gene TRBJ1-1; perhaps TRBD1 as D (6 bases). Germline V lookup: CDR1 MNHNS, CDR2 SASEGT. The CDR3 is 15 amino acids. The V end lost 7 bases, the J end lost 1 base, and 16 bases lay between the germline ends. The CDR3 region has the DNA TGTGCCAGCATAGGGTGGGACACTGGGAACACTGAAGCTTTCTTT. This translates into CASIGWDTGNTEAFF.

This chain joins TRBV5-6 and TRBJ2-1, with D perhaps given as TRBD1 or TRBD2 (5 bases each). The CDR3 length is 15 residues. Germline CDR1 reads SGHDT; CDR2 reads YYEEEE. V was pared by 4 bases and J by 4 bases, with 15 bases between. CDR3 amino acids: CASSHNWDGYNEQFF. The CDR3 nucleotides are TGTGCCAGCAGCCATAATTGGGACGGATACAATGAGCAGTTCTTC. Drawing the rest from reference TRBV5-6 and TRBJ2-1, the complete variable domain is DAGVTQSPTHLIKTRGQQVTLRCSPKSGHDTVSWYQQALGQGPQFIFQYYEEEERQRGNFPDRFSGHQFPNYSSELNVNALLLGDSALYLCASSHNWDGYNEQFFGPGTRLTVL.

CDR3 protein: CASSARDRGVMNNEQFF. The CDR3, as DNA: TGTGCCAGCAGCGCCCGGGACAGGGGAGTTATGAACAATGAGCAGTTCTTC. The chain combines TRBV11-2 with TRBJ2-1, with TRBD1 identical over 10 bases. Trimming took 5 bases from V and 5 from J; bases not matched to a gene: 12. The germline gives CDR1 SGHAT, CDR2 FQNNGV. This CDR3 is built from 17 residues. Filled out from reference TRBV11-2 and TRBJ2-1, the complete variable domain reads EAGVAQSPRYKIIEKRQSVAFWCNPISGHATLYWYQQILGQGPKLLIQFQNNGVVDDSQLPKDRFSAERLKGVDSTLKIQPAKLEDSAVYLCASSARDRGVMNNEQFFGPGTRLTVL.

This chain joins TRBV28 and TRBJ2-7; D perhaps matches TRBD1 (6 bases). Trimming cost V 1 base and J 4 bases, with 11 bases left between them. Germline lookup yields CDR1 MDHEN and CDR2 SYDVKM. The CDR3 is 14 residues long. The CDR3 reads CASSLSGQSYEQYF. The CDR3 nucleotides read TGTGCCAGCAGTTTATCGGGACAAAGTTACGAGCAGTACTTC.

The J gene is TRBJ1-1, the V gene TRBV7-8; D is uncertain. CDR1 SGHVS and CDR2 FQNEAQ come from the germline V gene. CDR3 length equals 14 residues. The V and J ends lost 5 bases and 4 bases respectively, with 14 bases between them. The CDR3 nucleotides are TGTGCCAGCAGCCCCCCTAGGTCGGGCACTGAAGCTTTCTTT. Encoded protein: CASSPPRSGTEAFF.

The chain has TRBV7-9 and TRBJ2-7, with 9 nucleotides matching TRBD1. Trimming cost V 5 bases and J 9 bases; bases outside gene matches: 14. The V gene's germline CDR1 is SEHNR and CDR2 FQNEAQ (reference sequence). The CDR3 is 15 amino acids. The CDR3 spells CASSPIPIRQGVQYF. The CDR3 nucleotides read TGTGCCAGCAGCCCCATTCCGATTCGACAGGGGGTGCAGTACTTC.

For the CDR3, the DNA is TGTGCCAGCAGCTTAGGTAGCGCGCCGCCCAATGAGCAGTTCTTC. It yields the protein CASSLGSAPPNEQFF. This chain links TRBV7-9 with TRBJ2-1; TRBD2 is a possible D gene (5 bases). Germline V gives CDR1 SEHNR, CDR2 FQNEAQ (reference sequence). Trimming removed 1 base at V and 6 bases at J, with 13 bases between. There are 15 residues in the CDR3.

V gene TRBV11-1 combines with J gene TRBJ2-7; tentative D call: TRBD2 (6 bases). Between the trimmed V and J ends, which lost 8 bases and 8 bases, there was a span of 13 bases. The CDR3 consists of 11 residues. CDR1 is SGHAT, CDR2 FQDESV, per germline (reference sequence). The CDR3, as DNA: TGTGCCAGCGGCAGGGAGGAAAAGCAGTACTTC. This gives the protein CASGREEKQYF. The full variable domain, rest sourced from reference TRBV11-1 and TRBJ2-7, is EAEVAQSPRYKITEKSQAVAFWCDPISGHATLYWYRQILGQGPELLVQFQDESVVDDSQLPKDRFSAERLKGVDSTLKIQPAELGDSAMYLCASGREEKQYFGPGTRLTVT.

The chain uses TRBV29-1 and TRBJ2-1; D is unclear. The CDR3 sequence is 13 residues long. V lost 4 bases and J lost 2, with 9 bases in between. From germline, CDR1 is SQVTM and CDR2 ANQGSEA. CDR3 residues: CSVVEITYNEQFF. As DNA, the CDR3 is TGCAGCGTTGTCGAAATCACCTACAATGAGCAGTTCTTC.

The V and J genes are TRBV9 and TRBJ2-7; D is tentatively TRBD1 or TRBD2 (5 bases each). V was shortened by 0 bases and J by 0 bases, with 10 bases between the two germline ends. Germline CDR1 is SGDLS and CDR2 is YYNGEE. This CDR3 is built from 15 residues. CDR3 nucleotides: TGTGCCAGCAGCGTAGGGGACGGTAGCTCCTACGAGCAGTACTTC. Its protein product is CASSVGDGSSYEQYF.

V and J are TRBV27 and TRBJ2-1; D perhaps matches TRBD2 (6 bases). CDR1 is MNHEY and CDR2 is SMNVEV in the germline V gene (reference sequence). The CDR3 is made up of 14 amino acids. V was trimmed by 5 bases and J by 8 bases, leaving 16 bases between them. DNA of the CDR3: TGTGCCAGCAGTCCATATCGGAGGGCCTATGAGCAGTTCTTC. The encoded protein is CASSPYRRAYEQFF.

This chain links TRBV6-1 with TRBJ2-7, with D possibly TRBD1 on 5 matching bases. The germline V and J ends were trimmed by 1 base and 0 bases, with 10 bases remaining between them. Per germline, CDR1 MNHNS and CDR2 SASEGT. CDR3 length equals 15 residues. CDR3 in amino acids: CASSEGLGPSYEQYF. CDR3 DNA sequence: TGTGCCAGCAGTGAAGGTCTGGGGCCCTCCTACGAGCAGTACTTC.

As for this clone: The sample carries other DNA sequences with the same CDR3. The rearrangement uses TRBV11-2 and TRBJ2-1, with TRBD2 matching over 8 bases. J was trimmed by 4 bases and V by 0 bases; bases with no gene match: 2. This CDR3 is built from 15 residues. CDR1 and CDR2 (germline): SGHAT, FQNNGV. The CDR3 bases are TGTGCCAGCAGCTTAGAAGGCGGGGGGTACAATGAGCAGTTCTTC. It translates to CASSLEGGGYNEQFF.

There are a few counts of this clone. This CDR3 is also generated by other DNA sequences in the sample. This chain joins TRBV5-8 and TRBJ2-3; 12 bases are shared with TRBD2. Looked up from germline, CDR1 is SGHTS and CDR2 is YDEGEE. V dropped 4 bases and J dropped 0; count of bases not matched to a gene: 3. CDR3 size: 16 residues. CDR3 coding DNA: TGTGCCAGCAGCCCAGGGACTAGCGGGAGCACAGATACGCAGTATTTT. Its translation is CASSPGTSGSTDTQYF.

This chain joins TRBV5-4 and TRBJ2-7; D not resolved. Germline V gene data show CDR1 as SGHNT and CDR2 as YYREEE (reference sequence). Trimming took off 5 bases at V and 6 bases at J, with 15 bases between the two ends. This CDR3 comprises 13 residues. The CDR3 spells CASRSREGTEQYF. The CDR3 DNA follows: TGTGCCAGCAGATCACGTGAAGGAACCGAGCAGTACTTC.

The V gene is TRBV2, the J gene TRBJ2-7; 14 bases agree with TRBD2. Germline values: CDR1 SNHLY, CDR2 FYNNEI. The CDR3 has 21 residues. V gave up 11 bases and J gave up 2 bases; unmatched junction bases: 26. CDR3 DNA: TGTGCCTGCTGCCCCCCCGGGTTCGATCGGACTAGCGGGAGGTTCGCCTACGAGCAGTACTTC. Translation gives CACCPPGFDRTSGRFAYEQYF.

This chain uses TRBV28 with TRBJ2-7; 8 bases line up with TRBD1. After removal of 6 bases from V and 12 bases from J, the junction contained 13 bases not matched to a gene. Germline V gene sequence: CDR1 MDHEN, CDR2 SYDVKM. The CDR3 has 13 residues. DNA for the CDR3: TGTGCCAGCAGGGGGACAGGTCCCCTCAATCCGTACTTC. Its protein is CASRGTGPLNPYF.